Below are 4 T cell receptor beta chains sequenced from a single sample in a study of shared clonotypes between healthy human individuals. Clones were read by immunoSEQ multiplex PCR, and TCRdb kept only the in-frame ones, dropping some. The sample has 190,000 or so clones, 66% seen once; the top ten hold roughly a tenth. The sample consisted of memory CD4+ T cells sorted from blood. Stated subset: CD45RA-negative fraction. These receptors all stem from a man aged 25 to 45 in good health.

In this sample, this clone turned up a few times. The gene calls are TRBV27 and TRBJ2-1; 13 nucleotides align to TRBD2. After removal of 5 bases from V and 6 bases from J, the junction contained 10 bases not matched to a gene. Germline assignment: CDR1 MNHEY and CDR2 SMNVEV (reference sequence). This CDR3 has 17 residues. CDR3 coding DNA: TGTGCCAGCAGTGCCCAGACTAGCGGGAGGATAGGCAATGAGCAGTTCTTC. This codes for CASSAQTSGRIGNEQFF.

V usage is TRBV19 and J usage is TRBJ2-7, with 8 bases that match TRBD1. The CDR3 contains 13 residues. CDR1 and CDR2 (germline): LNHDA, SQIVND (reference sequence). V trimming: 9 bases; J trimming: 4 bases; junction bases outside the gene matches: 8. CDR3 in amino acids: CARIDRGRYEQYF. CDR3 coding DNA: TGTGCCAGAATCGACAGGGGCAGGTACGAGCAGTACTTC.

V gene TRBV2 combines with J gene TRBJ2-1; 8 bases fit TRBD2. With V trimmed by 7 bases and J by 10 bases, 12 bases remained unmatched. Per germline, CDR1 SNHLY and CDR2 FYNNEI. The CDR3 sequence is 14 residues long. CDR3 residues: CASTYSGGEGEQFF. CDR3 sequence (DNA): TGTGCCAGCACCTACTCCGGGGGGGAAGGGGAGCAGTTCTTC.

The rearrangement joins TRBV7-2 to TRBJ2-7, with D uncertain. Trimming cost V 5 bases and J 2 bases, with 7 bases left between them. Germline CDR1 SGHTA, CDR2 FQGNSA. The length of the CDR3 is 12 residues. The CDR3 nucleotides read TGTGCCAGCAGCCCGGCGGCCTACGAGCAGTACTTC. It encodes CASSPAAYEQYF.